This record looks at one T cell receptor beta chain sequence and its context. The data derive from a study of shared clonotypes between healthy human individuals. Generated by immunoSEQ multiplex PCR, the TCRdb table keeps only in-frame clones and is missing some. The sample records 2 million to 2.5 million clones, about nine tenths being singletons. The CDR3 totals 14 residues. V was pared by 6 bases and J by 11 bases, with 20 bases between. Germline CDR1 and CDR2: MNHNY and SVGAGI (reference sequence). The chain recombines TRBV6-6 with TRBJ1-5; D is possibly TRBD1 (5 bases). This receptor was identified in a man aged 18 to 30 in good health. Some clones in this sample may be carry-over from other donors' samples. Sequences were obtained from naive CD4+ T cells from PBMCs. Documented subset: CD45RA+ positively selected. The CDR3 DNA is TGTGCCAGCAGAGCGACAGATCGTGGCGGAGCCCAGCATTTT. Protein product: CASRATDRGGAQHF.